The clone carrying this T cell receptor beta chain was counted between two and nine times. What it binds is unknown. The data were obtained in a study of beta chain features in type 1 diabetes. General study findings and limits: Shorter TCRB CDR3s, moderately but significantly so, marked every one of the four CD4+ subsets in Type 1 diabetes patients.

Germline lookup yields CDR1 MNHNS and CDR2 SASEGT. The CDR3 covers 14 residues. Between the trimmed V and J ends, which lost 0 bases and 1 base, there was a span of 6 bases. The study reverse transcribed the entire isolated RNA, so it sequenced expressed TCRB transcripts. The repertoire was sequenced with immunoSEQ multiplex PCR; TCRdb's copy has only in-frame clones and lacks some. The repertoire includes about 700,000 clones, around an eighth of them detected once, and around 0.022% sits in the top ten. It was one heparinised blood draw, averaging around 110 mL, that each donor gave. V gene TRBV6-1 combines with J gene TRBJ1-2; D unresolved. This TCR was recovered from a man aged 18-30 years with type 1 diabetes. Sequenced material: naive CD4+ T cells from blood. As DNA, the CDR3 is TGTGCCAGCAGTGAAGCGGGCCTTAACTATGGCTACACCTTC. This sequence encodes CASSEAGLNYGYTF.